This TCR beta chain was identified in a study of blood T cell repertoires in COVID-19 (dated by TCRdb to 2018 to 2020). About the study as a whole: Samples covering the acute and convalescent phases of COVID-19 were provided by collaborators in the United States, Italy and Spain. Deeply sampled blood TCRbeta repertoires from subjects exposed to, actively infected with, or recovered from COVID-19 were included in the dataset. The repertoires were released in a freely available public database meant as a resource for research on the immune response to SARS-CoV-2. Samples came from the ongoing ImmuneRACE study (first 160 participants) plus 1,254 subjects from 6 global collaborators. The prospective study material was composed of cDNA or gDNA derived from T cells, B-cell-depleted T cells, or PBMCs. Nearly every sample came with metadata listing a de-identified subject ID, COVID-19 status, age in years and sex. Where available, HLA class I and class II types were taken from metadata supplied by the sample provider and were not determined by assay-based typing. Results and caveats for the whole study, not just this receptor: The amount of clinical and demographic metadata varied by source and participant and was provided uncurated.

Participants in the prospective study were aged 18 to 89 years, lived in more than 20 United States geographic areas, and enrolled through a virtual design. In the prospective study, cohorts were assigned on the basis of participant-reported clinical history obtained from a screening survey and a study questionnaire. For ImmuneRACE Cohort 3, a participant was defined as recovered based on two consecutive negative NP/OP PCR tests, clearance by a healthcare professional, or resolution of symptoms. Mobile phlebotomists in the prospective study collected whole blood, serum and a nasopharyngeal or oropharyngeal swab from every participant. Over a roughly 2-month period, participants in the prospective study had the option of providing additional blood draws and questionnaires. Prospective study blood samples were shipped either frozen or at room temperature before DNA extraction. Turning to this clone: It lacks a known antigen. Base qualities are not at hand, and no much larger clone is one base apart.

The immunoSEQ Assay, a bias-controlled multiplex PCR, was used to amplify TCRbeta CDR3 regions from genomic DNA. In the source study's methods: Nucleated cell counts per sample were estimated from amplification of reference gene primers within the assay. To quantify the absolute abundance of each unique TCRbeta CDR3 rearrangement, sequence reads were collapsed and filtered. Productive Simpson clonality was computed per sample as the square root of Simpson's diversity index over productive rearrangements. Imported from immuneACCESS, the table was reduced by TCRdb to in-frame sequences with V and J called. These copies leave out some clones; in studies compared against another copy, an unresolved V gene accounts for under half, and the cause of the remainder is not known. The V and J calls and clone size are taken from that table; D and trimming were inferred from the DNA. The table for this sample lists roughly 190,000 clones; around 90% of them were counted only once. The ten largest clones add up to approximately 2.4% of the sample.

Including the terminal cysteine and phenylalanine, the CDR3 comprises 15 residues. Only CDR3 DNA is held: 45 bases, read in frame from base 1. Germline trimming: 9 bases from V, 3 bases from J; junction bases outside gene matches: 9. CDR1 SGHAT and CDR2 FQNNGV were looked up in the germline V gene. The TCR sequence derives from a woman in her 30s who had recovered from COVID-19. The material sequenced was PBMCs or T cells enriched from blood (not recorded which). This chain is built from TRBV11-2 and TRBJ2-3; 10 central bases correspond to TRBD2. In nucleotides, the sequence is TGTGCCAGTCTAGTAGCGGGGGGCCGAACAGATACGCAGTATTTT. It specifies CASLVAGGRTDTQYF.